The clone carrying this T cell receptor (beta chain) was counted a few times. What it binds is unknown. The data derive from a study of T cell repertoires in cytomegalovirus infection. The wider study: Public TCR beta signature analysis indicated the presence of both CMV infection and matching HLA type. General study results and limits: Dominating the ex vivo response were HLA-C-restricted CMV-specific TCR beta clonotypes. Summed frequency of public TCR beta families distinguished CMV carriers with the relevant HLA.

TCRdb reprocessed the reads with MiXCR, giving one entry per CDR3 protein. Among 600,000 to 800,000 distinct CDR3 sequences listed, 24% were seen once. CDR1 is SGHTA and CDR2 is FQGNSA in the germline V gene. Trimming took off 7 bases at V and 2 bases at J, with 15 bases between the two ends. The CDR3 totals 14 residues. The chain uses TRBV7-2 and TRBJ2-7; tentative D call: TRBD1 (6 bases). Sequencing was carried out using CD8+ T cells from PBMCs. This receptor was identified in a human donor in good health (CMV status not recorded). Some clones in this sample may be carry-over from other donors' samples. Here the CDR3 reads CASNLRDKPYEQYF. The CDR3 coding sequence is TGTGCCAGCAACCTACGGGACAAACCCTACGAGCAGTACTTC.